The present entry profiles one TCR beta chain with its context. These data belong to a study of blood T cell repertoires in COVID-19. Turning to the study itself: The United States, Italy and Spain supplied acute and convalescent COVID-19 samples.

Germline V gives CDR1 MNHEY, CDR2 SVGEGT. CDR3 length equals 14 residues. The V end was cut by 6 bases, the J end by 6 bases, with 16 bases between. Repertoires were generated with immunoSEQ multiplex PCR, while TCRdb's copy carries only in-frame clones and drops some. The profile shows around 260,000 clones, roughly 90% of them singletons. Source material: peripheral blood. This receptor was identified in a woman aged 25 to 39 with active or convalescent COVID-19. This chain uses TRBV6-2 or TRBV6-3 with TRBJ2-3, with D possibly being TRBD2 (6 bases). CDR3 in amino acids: CASSRDLAGDTQYF. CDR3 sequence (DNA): TGTGCCAGCAGCCGTGACTTGGCGGGGGATACGCAGTATTTT.